Sequencing of this T cell receptor (beta chain) was carried out in a study of T cells expressing NK-cell markers. Overall study context: Repertoire data for TCR beta were derived from sorted T cells (CD3+CD56+NKG2C+, CD3+CD56+NKG2C- and CD3+CD56-NKG2C+). HCMV seropositivity characterized seven of the eight sequenced donors, and seronegativity one.

As to this clonotype: The target antigen is unknown.

Study observations and caveats: These clonotypes also led the CD3+CD56-NKG2C+ fraction in a handful of donors.

For TCR beta, cDNA was produced by 5'RACE template switching with UMIs. Using the 5' RACE reads, TCRdb records one entry per CDR3 protein without DNA. The specimen's table records about 150,000 distinct CDR3 sequences. Germline V gives CDR1 LNHNV, CDR2 YYDKDF (reference sequence). The CDR3 is made up of 15 amino acids. The chain has TRBV15 and TRBJ1-2; TCRdb picks TRBD1, but there is no DNA to check that call. The sample consisted of blood T cells: a sorted CD56 or NKG2C T cell subset, CD4+ or CD8+ T cells, or bulk PBMC T cells (not recorded which). The sequence was collected from a woman aged 50 to 65 in good health. The CDR3 spells CATSRDGRGAHGYTF.